The 16 T cell receptor beta chains below were found in one sample sequenced in a study of regulatory dendritic cells for organ transplantation (dated by TCRdb to the late 2010s). Preparation of the library involved the immunoSEQ multiplex PCR assay. Not all clones reach the TCRdb copy of this immuneACCESS table, which keeps in-frame sequences only. Checked studies attribute under half of the gap to unresolved V genes and leave the rest unexplained. The sample yields roughly 20,000 clones; approximately 85% were counted once. The top ten hold about 0.74% of the sample. Their antigens remain unidentified. Sorted T cell subsets were CFSE-labeled and co-cultured for roughly 5 days with allogeneic regulatory or mature dendritic cells at a 1:10 DC:T ratio. Sequenced: naive CD4+ T cells from blood cultured with regulatory dendritic cells. Reading the label with the study, this specimen's cell subset or site is: CD45RA+ naive T cells. These receptors all come from a human donor in good health.

The V and J genes are TRBV4-1 and TRBJ2-7; D is unresolved. This CDR3 has 14 amino acids. The germline V gene has CDR1 MGHRA and CDR2 YSYEKL. Between the trimmed V and J ends, which lost 1 base and 3 bases, there was a span of 10 bases. The CDR3 sequence: CASSQGGLIYEQYF. The CDR3 DNA follows: TGCGCCAGCAGCCAAGGGGGTCTTATCTACGAGCAGTACTTC.

J is TRBJ2-7 and V is TRBV6-5, with D maybe TRBD2 (5 bases). V lost 5 bases and J 2 bases, leaving 10 bases between the germline ends. Germline-derived CDR1 and CDR2 are MNHEY and SVGAGI. This CDR3 comprises 13 residues. The CDR3 sequence is CASSLTRAYEQYF. CDR3 bases: TGTGCCAGCAGTCTAACTAGGGCCTACGAGCAGTACTTC.

This chain links TRBV7-2 with TRBJ2-5, with 9 bases lining up with TRBD1. V was pared by 5 bases and J by 5 bases, with 9 bases of the junction left unmatched. This CDR3 region has 15 residues. Germline V gene lookup returns CDR1 SGHTA and CDR2 FQGNSA. The DNA of the CDR3 is TGTGCCAGCAGCACCACCGGGACAGGGCGCGAGACCCAGTACTTC. The encoded protein is CASSTTGTGRETQYF. Looking up the rest from reference TRBV7-2 and TRBJ2-5 gives the full variable domain: GAGVSQSPSNKVTEKGKDVELRCDPISGHTALYWYRQSLGQGLEFLIYFQGNSAPDKSGLPSDRFSAERTGGSVSTLTIQRTQQEDSAVYLCASSTTGTGRETQYFGPGTRLLVL.

This clone occurred a few times. The chain links TRBV20-1 to TRBJ2-5, with a tentative D call TRBD1 (6 bases). Between the trimmed V and J ends, which lost 7 bases and 2 bases, there was a span of 8 bases. The CDR3 contains 11 residues. Germline-derived CDR1 and CDR2 are DFQATT and SNEGSKA (reference sequence). The CDR3 DNA reads TGCAGTGGCGGACAGCAAGAGACCCAGTACTTC. It specifies CSGGQQETQYF.

V is TRBV4-2 and J is TRBJ2-1; 7 bases are shared with TRBD2. The CDR3 has 17 amino acids. Germline V gene lookup returns CDR1 LGHNA and CDR2 YNFKEQ. V shed 1 base and J 4 bases; nucleotides not matched to a gene: 10. DNA for the CDR3: TGTGCCAGCAGCCAAGCGTTGCTAGCGGACGGATACAATGAGCAGTTCTTC. It specifies CASSQALLADGYNEQFF.

The rearrangement links TRBV18 to TRBJ1-1, with D possibly being TRBD1 (6 bases). From germline, CDR1 is KGHSH and CDR2 LQKENI. The CDR3 runs 18 residues. V was shortened by 4 bases and J by 0 bases, with 21 bases between the two germline ends. The CDR3 region has the DNA TGTGCCAGCTCACGGGGGAGGCGGGACATAGAAATGAACACTGAAGCTTTCTTT. Amino acids: CASSRGRRDIEMNTEAFF.

This chain uses TRBV5-1 with TRBJ1-2; TRBD1 agrees at 11 bases. Unmatched junction bases numbered 10, after V lost 3 bases and J lost 3 bases. CDR1 SGHRS and CDR2 YFSETQ come from the germline V gene. This CDR3 has 17 amino acids. The CDR3, as DNA: TGCGCCAGCAGCTCGGACCCATCGGGACAGGGGGACTATGGCTACACCTTC. Encoded protein: CASSSDPSGQGDYGYTF.

This clone has more than one count but fewer than ten. The V and J genes are TRBV7-3 and TRBJ2-7; tentative D call: TRBD2 (5 bases). Germline CDR1 reads SGHTA; CDR2 reads FQGTGA. Trimming removed 2 bases at V and 7 bases at J, with 12 bases between. CDR3 length: 13 residues. The CDR3 protein is CASSLRQEGEQYF. CDR3 in DNA: TGTGCCAGCAGCTTACGCCAAGAGGGTGAGCAGTACTTC.

The V and J genes are TRBV30 and TRBJ1-6; D ambiguous. V shed 0 bases and J shed 10 bases, with 13 bases lying between them. This CDR3 has 14 residues. Germline CDR1 is GTSNPN and CDR2 is SVGIG (reference sequence). In DNA, the CDR3 is TGTGCCTGGAGTGTACGAGGCCCCAGCTCACCCCTCCACTTT. Translation gives CAWSVRGPSSPLHF.

This clone occurred a few times. CDR3: CASSSDREQSYTF. Here the CDR3 DNA reads TGTGCCAGCTCATCTGACAGGGAGCAGAGCTACACCTTC. The gene calls are TRBV18 and TRBJ1-2, with 7 bases that match TRBD1. Germline CDR1 and CDR2: KGHSH and LQKENI. V trimming: 5 bases; J trimming: 9 bases; junction bases outside the gene matches: 9. The CDR3 spans 13 residues.

The rearrangement joins TRBV7-9 to TRBJ1-3; D gene ambiguous. This CDR3 spans 17 amino acids. Germline values: CDR1 SEHNR, CDR2 FQNEAQ (reference sequence). V was cut by 3 bases and J by 0 bases, with 15 bases left in between. The CDR3 spells CASSLLDPGNSGNTIYF. CDR3 DNA sequence: TGTGCCAGCAGCTTGTTGGATCCGGGAAACTCTGGAAACACCATATATTTT.

This sequence joins TRBV4-2 and TRBJ2-3, with 8 bases lining up with TRBD2. The CDR3 has 15 residues. V was pared by 4 bases and J by 3 bases, with 6 bases of the junction left unmatched. CDR1 is LGHNA and CDR2 is YNFKEQ in the germline V gene. The CDR3 nucleotides read TGTGCCAGCAGCCCTAAAGGACTAGCAACAGATACGCAGTATTTT. It encodes CASSPKGLATDTQYF.

V gene TRBV6-1 combines with J gene TRBJ1-2; 9 positions agree with TRBD1. Trimming took 6 bases from V and 6 from J; bases not matched to a gene: 5. This CDR3 is built from 13 residues. Germline V gene lookup returns CDR1 MNHNS and CDR2 SASEGT. CDR3 loop: CASRLTGGNGYTF. The CDR3 region has the DNA TGTGCCAGCAGGTTGACAGGGGGAAATGGCTACACCTTC.

This clone was counted a single time. The V call is TRBV6-5, the J call TRBJ2-7; D gene unclear. The CDR3 covers 11 residues. The germline gives CDR1 MNHEY, CDR2 SVGAGI. Between the trimmed V and J ends, which lost 5 bases and 6 bases, there was a span of 8 bases. The chain's CDR3 is CASSVGFEQYF. The CDR3 region has the DNA TGTGCCAGCAGTGTGGGGTTCGAGCAGTACTTC.

The V and J genes are TRBV4-1 and TRBJ1-2, with D possibly TRBD1 on 6 matching bases. With 0 bases removed from V and 4 bases from J, the gap between germline ends came to 18 bases. Per germline, CDR1 MGHRA and CDR2 YSYEKL. CDR3 size: 17 residues. CDR3 amino acids: CASSQDVPLGGIYGYTF. The CDR3, as DNA: TGCGCCAGCAGCCAAGACGTCCCGCTAGGGGGGATCTATGGCTACACCTTC.

The V call is TRBV18, the J call TRBJ2-7, with 8 positions matching TRBD1. This CDR3 comprises 13 residues. CDR1 and CDR2 from the germline V gene are KGHSH and LQKENI. The trim removed 5 bases at V and 6 bases at J, leaving 6 bases unmatched. CDR3 DNA: TGTGCCAGCTCATCACAGGGGGACCTCGAGCAGTACTTC. Translated, it gives CASSSQGDLEQYF. The complete variable domain, with remaining parts taken from reference TRBV18 and TRBJ2-7, reads NAGVMQNPRHLVRRRGQEARLRCSPMKGHSHVYWYRQLPEEGLKFMVYLQKENIIDESGMPKERFSAEFPKEGPSILRIQQVVRGDSAAYFCASSSQGDLEQYFGPGTRLTVT.